The T cell receptor (beta chain) under discussion was sequenced for a study of T cells after yellow fever vaccination. Study details: For low cell numbers, libraries were made with SMART-Seq v4 Ultra Low Input. General study findings and limits: Boosting was followed by the reappearance of most primary-vaccination clones (just under 98% CD4, about 90% CD8). Sorted repertoires could include abundant contaminating clonotypes from bulk cells.

The study made its TCR cDNA through 5'RACE template switching. That step introduced a universal primer site along with UMIs. TCRdb re-called the 5' RACE reads through MiXCR, storing one row per CDR3 protein. The table has 120,000 to 150,000 distinct CDR3 sequences, 7.7% seen once. This clonotype was seen ten or more times. Its antigen is not identified. The CDR3 spans 14 residues. V gave up 5 bases and J gave up 4 bases; unmatched junction bases: 7. The germline V gene encodes CDR1 SGHTA and CDR2 FQGNSA. Specimen: CD4+ T cells sorted from PBMCs, collected 5 days after the yellow fever booster vaccination. The rearrangement links TRBV7-2 to TRBJ2-7; 8 nucleotides line up with TRBD1. The receptor comes from a man aged 25-40 years who received the YFV17D yellow fever vaccine. The DNA for the CDR3 is TGTGCCAGCAGCCGCGTCAGGGGGCTGTACGAGCAGTACTTC. The encoded protein is CASSRVRGLYEQYF.